Listed here is a single T cell receptor (beta chain). Its matching antigen is unknown. The record originates from a study of lymphopenia after photon versus proton radiotherapy. Germline V CDR1 and CDR2: SGDLS, YYNGEE. The germline V and J ends were trimmed by 4 bases and 4 bases, with 15 bases remaining between them. The CDR3 is 15 amino acids. The protocol was immunoSEQ multiplex PCR, while the TCRdb copy is restricted to in-frame clones and leaves out a portion. The data show about 25,000 clones, about nine tenths seen once. Findings and limits, study-wide: Under photons, naive T cells and diversity fell while effector/memory populations rose. Survival link was tested only in deceased patients; proton benefit remains a possibility. Oligoclonal CD8+ Temra expansion after nadir drove photon patients' diversity drop. Post-nadir TCR diversity decline inversely tracked overall survival among those who died.

The TCR originated in a man in his forties or fifties with gastric cancer. This chain joins TRBV9 and TRBJ1-3, with D possibly TRBD1 on 5 matching bases. The specimen comprised peripheral blood, sampled from a patient treated with photon-based radiotherapy. CDR3 region: CASSRRWGDGNTIYF. CDR3 coding DNA: TGTGCCAGCAGCCGTAGATGGGGGGACGGAAACACCATATATTTT.